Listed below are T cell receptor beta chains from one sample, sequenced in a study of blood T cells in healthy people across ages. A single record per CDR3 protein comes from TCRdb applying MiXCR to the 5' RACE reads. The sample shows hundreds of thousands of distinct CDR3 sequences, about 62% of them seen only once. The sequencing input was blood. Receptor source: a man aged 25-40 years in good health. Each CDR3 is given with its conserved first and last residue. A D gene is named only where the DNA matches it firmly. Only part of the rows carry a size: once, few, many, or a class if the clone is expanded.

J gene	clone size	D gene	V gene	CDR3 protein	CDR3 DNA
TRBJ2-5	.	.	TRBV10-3	CAISVSRYQETQYF	TGTGCCATCAGTGTTTCCAGGTACCAAGAGACCCAGTACTTC
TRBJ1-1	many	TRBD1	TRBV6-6	CASSYGAGTGATEAFF	TGTGCCAGCAGTTACGGGGCCGGGACAGGGGCGACTGAAGCTTTCTTT
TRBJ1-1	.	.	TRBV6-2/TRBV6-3	CASRDNWNTEAFF	TGTGCCAGCAGAGATAATTGGAACACTGAAGCTTTCTTT
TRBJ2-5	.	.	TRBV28	CASSPSSGTGKTQYF	TGTGCCAGCAGTCCCTCTAGTGGGACCGGGAAGACCCAGTACTTC
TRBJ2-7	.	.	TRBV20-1	CSASSRVETYEQYF	TGCAGTGCTAGCAGTCGCGTCGAGACCTACGAGCAGTACTTC
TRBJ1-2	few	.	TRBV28	CGVRQRFYTF	TGTGGGGTCCGACAGCGTTTCTACACCTTC
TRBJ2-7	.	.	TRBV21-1	CASGPRSGPNYEQYF	TGTGCCAGCGGACCTCGGAGCGGGCCCAACTACGAGCAGTACTTC
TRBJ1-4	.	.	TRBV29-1	CSVQRAEGEKLFF	TGCAGCGTCCAACGAGCTGAAGGGGAAAAACTGTTTTTT
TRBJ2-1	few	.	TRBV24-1	CATSVTFRDEQFF	TGTGCCACCAGTGTAACCTTCAGAGATGAGCAGTTCTTC
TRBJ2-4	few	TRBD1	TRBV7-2	CASSSSGTVTKNIQYF	TGTGCCAGCAGCTCTTCCGGGACAGTGACCAAAAACATTCAGTACTTC
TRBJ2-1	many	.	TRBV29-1	CSVGRQGSYNEQFF	TGCAGCGTGGGGCGGCAGGGTTCCTACAATGAGCAGTTCTTC
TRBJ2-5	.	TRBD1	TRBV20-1	CSCRGQGLETQYF	TGCAGTTGCCGGGGACAGGGGTTAGAGACCCAGTACTTC
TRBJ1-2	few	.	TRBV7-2	CASSPDMYGYTF	TGTGCCAGCAGCCCAGACATGTATGGCTACACCTTC
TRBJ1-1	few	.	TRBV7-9	CASSLAREAFF	TGTGCCAGCAGCTTAGCCAGAGAAGCTTTCTTT
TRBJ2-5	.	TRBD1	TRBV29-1	CSVTGGYVDETQYF	TGCAGCGTTACAGGGGGTTATGTTGACGAGACCCAGTACTTC
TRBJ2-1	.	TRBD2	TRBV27	CASSLGGGPMGGNEQFF	TGTGCCAGCAGTTTGGGCGGTGGCCCGATGGGGGGGAATGAGCAGTTCTTC
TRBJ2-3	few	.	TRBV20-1	CSARRPPLRTDTQYF	TGCAGTGCTAGACGCCCCCCCCTACGCACAGATACGCAGTATTTT
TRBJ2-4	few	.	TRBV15	CATSSGGFAKNIQYF	TGTGCCACCAGCAGTGGAGGGTTCGCCAAAAACATTCAGTACTTC
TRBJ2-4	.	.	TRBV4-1	CASSPGLLSSKNIQYF	TGCGCCAGCAGCCCAGGGCTCCTCTCCTCCAAAAACATTCAGTACTTC
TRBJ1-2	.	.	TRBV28	CASSPRTLGGYTF	TGTGCCAGCAGTCCCCGGACGCTTGGGGGCTACACCTTC
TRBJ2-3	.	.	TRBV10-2	CASSESRGGGTQYF	TGCGCCAGCAGTGAGTCGCGGGGTGGGGGTACGCAGTATTTT
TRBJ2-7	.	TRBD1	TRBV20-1	CSVPGQSDEQYF	TGCAGTGTCCCGGGACAGTCGGACGAGCAGTACTTC